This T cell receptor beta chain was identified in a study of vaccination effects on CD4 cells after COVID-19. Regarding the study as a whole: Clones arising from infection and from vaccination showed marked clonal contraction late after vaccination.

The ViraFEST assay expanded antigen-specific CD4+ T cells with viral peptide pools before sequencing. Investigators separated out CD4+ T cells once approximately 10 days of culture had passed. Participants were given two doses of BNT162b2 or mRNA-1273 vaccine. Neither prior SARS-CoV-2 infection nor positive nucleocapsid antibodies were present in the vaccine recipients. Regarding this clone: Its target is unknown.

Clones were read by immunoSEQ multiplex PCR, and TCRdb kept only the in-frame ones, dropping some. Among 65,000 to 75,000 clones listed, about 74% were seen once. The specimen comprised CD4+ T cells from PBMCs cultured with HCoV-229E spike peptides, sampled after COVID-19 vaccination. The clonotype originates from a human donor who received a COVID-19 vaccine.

The CDR3 is CASSRDRARNTEAFF. In DNA form, the CDR3 reads TGCGCCAGCAGCCGAGACAGGGCGAGGAACACTGAAGCTTTCTTT. The chain employs TRBV4-3 and TRBJ1-1, with 7 bases fitting TRBD1. CDR3 length: 15 residues. Looked up from germline, CDR1 is LGHNA and CDR2 is YSLEER. Trimming at V came to 4 bases and at J to 1 base, leaving 6 bases not matched to a gene.